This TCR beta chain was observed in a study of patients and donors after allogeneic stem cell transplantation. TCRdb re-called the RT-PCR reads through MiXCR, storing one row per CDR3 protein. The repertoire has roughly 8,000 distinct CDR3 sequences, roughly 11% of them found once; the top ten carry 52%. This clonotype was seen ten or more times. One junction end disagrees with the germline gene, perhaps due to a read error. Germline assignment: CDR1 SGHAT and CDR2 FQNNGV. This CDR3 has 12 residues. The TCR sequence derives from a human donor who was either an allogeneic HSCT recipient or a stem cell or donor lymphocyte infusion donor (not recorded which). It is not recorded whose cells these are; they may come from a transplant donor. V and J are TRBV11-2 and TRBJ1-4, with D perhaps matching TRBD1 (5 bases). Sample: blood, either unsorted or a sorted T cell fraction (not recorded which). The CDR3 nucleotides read TGTGCCAGCAGCCTCAATCCGGGACCTATGACTTTT. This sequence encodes CASSLNPGPMTF. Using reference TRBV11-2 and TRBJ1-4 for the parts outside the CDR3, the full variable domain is EAGVAQSPRYKIIEKRQSVAFWCNPISGHATLYWYQQILGQGPKLLIQFQNNGVVDDSQLPKDRFSAERLKGVDSTLKIQPAKLEDSAVYLCASSLNPGPMTFGSGTQLSVL.